This T cell receptor (beta chain) was recovered during a study of pediatric ulcerative colitis. Study background: Several patients showed pancolitis and two showed left-sided colitis. Findings and caveats of the study: Blood-derived T cells may be present in rectal pinch biopsies. Two rectal CDR3 clonotypes occurred in all ulcerative colitis patients. Repertoires came from total lymphocyte DNA, so rare subsets like regulatory T cells may be missed.

Rectal tissue came from one to two pinch biopsies taken at colonoscopy. Clones were read by immunoSEQ multiplex PCR, and TCRdb kept only the in-frame ones, dropping some. This sample yields tens of thousands of clones, of which about 65% are seen a single time; 15% to 17% belongs to the top ten. As for this clone: The antigen is undetermined.

The receptor was derived from a boy younger than 18 with severe ulcerative colitis. Source material: gut tissue.

CDR3 loop: CASSLKVAGGLNEQFF. CDR3 coding DNA: TGTGCCAGCAGCTTGAAGGTAGCGGGGGGCCTCAATGAGCAGTTCTTC. V and J are TRBV5-6 and TRBJ2-1; 10 bases align to TRBD2. Germline V CDR1 and CDR2: SGHDT, YYEEEE. The CDR3 runs to 16 residues. V was pared by 1 base and J by 6 bases, with 7 bases of the junction left unmatched.